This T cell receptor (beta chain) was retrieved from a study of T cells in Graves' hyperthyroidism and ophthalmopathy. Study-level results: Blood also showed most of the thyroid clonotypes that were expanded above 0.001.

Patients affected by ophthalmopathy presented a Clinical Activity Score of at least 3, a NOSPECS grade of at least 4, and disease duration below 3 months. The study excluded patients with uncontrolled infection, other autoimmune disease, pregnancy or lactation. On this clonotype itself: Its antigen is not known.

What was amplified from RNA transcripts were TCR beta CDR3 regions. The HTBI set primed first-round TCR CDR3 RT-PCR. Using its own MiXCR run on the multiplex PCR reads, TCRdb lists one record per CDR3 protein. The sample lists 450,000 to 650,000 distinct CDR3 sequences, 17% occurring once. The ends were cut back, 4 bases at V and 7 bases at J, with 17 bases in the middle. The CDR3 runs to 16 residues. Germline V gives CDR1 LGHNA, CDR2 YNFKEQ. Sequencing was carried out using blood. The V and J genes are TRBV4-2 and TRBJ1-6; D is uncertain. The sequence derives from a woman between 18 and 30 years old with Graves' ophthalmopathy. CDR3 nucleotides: TGTGCCAGCAGCCTATTAGGAGGGATGGGAAATTCACCCCTCCACTTT. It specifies CASSLLGGMGNSPLHF.